The 6 T cell receptor beta chains listed next were all sequenced from one sample in a study of CD4 T cells in relation to SARS-CoV-2 and coronaviruses (dated by TCRdb to the early 2020s). CD4+ T cells from unexposed donors were collected before the COVID-19 pandemic (2011-2018). Receptor libraries were prepared by the immunoSEQ multiplex PCR assay. The clones in this table, taken by TCRdb from immuneACCESS, are in-frame only. Not every clone is retained; where verified, under half of the shortfall comes from an unresolved V gene, and the cause of the rest is unknown. The sample table contains about 64,000 clones; only one count was recorded for approximately 94% of them. Together, the top ten hold 0.12% to 0.15% of the sample. Sequenced material: naive CD4+ T cells from PBMCs. The sample's cell subset or site, from its label and the paper: naive CD4+ T cells isolated by negative enrichment. Receptors were obtained from a human donor in good health.

The chain couples TRBV19 to TRBJ1-5, with TRBD1 matching over 7 bases. Per germline, CDR1 LNHDA and CDR2 SQIVND (reference sequence). This CDR3 comprises 16 residues. The V segment lost 0 bases and the J segment 4 bases; nucleotides outside the gene matches: 6. The CDR3 spells CASSIDKGASNQPQHF. The CDR3 region has the DNA TGTGCCAGTAGTATAGACAAGGGGGCATCGAATCAGCCCCAGCATTTT.

The chain is built from TRBV18 and TRBJ2-5, with D tentatively TRBD1 or TRBD2 (5 bases each). V was clipped by 3 bases and J by 4 bases, with 9 bases between them. The germline V gene has CDR1 KGHSH and CDR2 LQKENI. CDR3 length: 13 residues. The CDR3 DNA follows: TGTGCCAGCTCACCGGGGGTGGGAGAGACCCAGTACTTC. It codes for CASSPGVGETQYF.

V is TRBV10-3 and J is TRBJ1-2; possible D gene TRBD1, 5 bases. The CDR3 has 14 amino acids. V dropped 2 bases and J dropped 8 bases, with 15 bases sitting between them. In germline, CDR1 is ENHRY, CDR2 SYGVKD. The CDR3 DNA sequence: TGTGCCATCAGTGAGAGTCGGCCAGGGAGCGGCTACACCTTC. Amino acid sequence: CAISESRPGSGYTF.

V gene TRBV27 combines with J gene TRBJ1-1; maybe TRBD1 (5 bases). V lost 4 bases and J 7 bases, leaving 13 bases between the germline ends. This CDR3 region has 13 residues. CDR1 is MNHEY and CDR2 is SMNVEV in the germline V gene (reference sequence). For the CDR3, the DNA is TGTGCCAGCAGTTCATACACCGACAGTGAAGCTTTCTTT. It yields the protein CASSSYTDSEAFF.

The J gene is TRBJ2-7, the V gene TRBV28; no firm D call. Trimming took off 10 bases at V and 2 bases at J, with 15 bases between the two ends. The CDR3 consists of 13 residues. Per germline, CDR1 MDHEN and CDR2 SYDVKM. CDR3 in DNA: TGTGCCATCAACGAGGCCCCAGCCTACGAGCAGTACTTC. As protein: CAINEAPAYEQYF.

The V and J genes are TRBV2 and TRBJ2-1; 10 nucleotides line up with TRBD2. J gave up 3 bases and V 2 bases, and 7 bases lay outside the gene matches. The CDR3 spans 17 residues. Germline V CDR1 and CDR2: SNHLY, FYNNEI. The CDR3 sequence is CASSEQNSGGIYNEQFF. As DNA, the CDR3 is TGTGCCAGCAGTGAACAGAATAGCGGGGGGATCTACAATGAGCAGTTCTTC.